Listed here are 21 T cell receptor beta chains from one sample, sequenced in a study of sequential checkpoint blockade in melanoma. Sample treatment: randomized to nivolumab then ipilimumab (arm A) or the reverse (arm B). Clones were sequenced by immunoSEQ multiplex PCR, and TCRdb holds only the in-frame ones, with some missing. Counted here are roughly 6,000 clones, about half occurring once; the ten biggest clones make up 27%. The sample here was CD8+ T cells sorted from blood (inferred from file names), taken from a patient given nivolumab and ipilimumab in sequence. The receptors here all came from a human patient with melanoma. Some clones in this sample may be carry-over from other donors' samples.

The V call is TRBV4-2, the J call TRBJ2-7; D remains ambiguous. With 5 bases removed from V and 0 bases from J, the gap between germline ends came to 8 bases. The CDR3 sequence is 13 residues long. Germline-derived CDR1 and CDR2 are LGHNA and YNFKEQ. CDR3 sequence reads: CASSLQTSYEQYF. In DNA, the CDR3 is TGTGCCAGCAGCTTACAGACCTCCTACGAGCAGTACTTC.

CDR3 sequence reads: CASSLLPGQGTAGANVLTF. CDR3 DNA: TGTGCCAGCAGCTTATTACCCGGACAGGGAACTGCTGGGGCCAACGTCCTGACTTTC. The chain couples TRBV5-6 to TRBJ2-6, with 8 bases matching TRBD1. Germline values: CDR1 SGHDT, CDR2 YYEEEE. Trimming took 2 bases from V and 2 from J; bases not matched to a gene: 12. This CDR3 is 19 amino acids long.

The rearrangement uses TRBV11-3 and TRBJ2-7; no firm D call. Between the trimmed V and J ends, which lost 1 base and 2 bases, there was a span of 6 bases. The germline V gene has CDR1 SGHNT and CDR2 YENEEA. This CDR3 contains 13 residues. The CDR3 DNA is TGTGCCAGCAGCTTAGGTCAAACCTACGAGCAGTACTTC. Protein product: CASSLGQTYEQYF.

The J gene is TRBJ1-2, the V gene TRBV6-5; D ambiguous. Trimming shortened V by 6 bases and J by 8 bases, and 19 bases separated the two germline ends. Germline V gene data show CDR1 as MNHEY and CDR2 as SVGAGI. This CDR3 spans 14 amino acids. In DNA, the CDR3 is TGTGCCAGCAGCTCGGGGTGGGCAGACGGGGGCTACACCTTC. Translated, it gives CASSSGWADGGYTF.

The rearrangement links TRBV9 to TRBJ1-2; 8 nucleotides align to TRBD1. Germline trimming cut 0 bases from V and 6 bases from J; bases unmatched to any gene: 1. There are 13 residues in the CDR3. CDR1 and CDR2 (germline): SGDLS, YYNGEE. CDR3 loop: CASSVGTGNGYTF. CDR3 sequence (DNA): TGTGCCAGCAGCGTAGGGACAGGGAATGGCTACACCTTC.

The V call is TRBV19, the J call TRBJ1-1, with D possibly being TRBD1 (5 bases). CDR1 LNHDA and CDR2 SQIVND come from the germline V gene (reference sequence). Trimming shortened V by 4 bases and J by 3 bases, and 9 bases separated the two germline ends. This CDR3 contains 13 residues. CDR3 amino acids: CASSRGRDTEAFF. Here the CDR3 DNA reads TGTGCCAGTAGTAGGGGCCGGGACACTGAAGCTTTCTTT.

The chain has TRBV7-9 and TRBJ1-2, with D hard to call. Trimming took 5 bases from V and 4 from J, leaving 5 bases between them. Germline-derived CDR1 and CDR2 are SEHNR and FQNEAQ (reference sequence). The CDR3 has 11 residues. CDR3 DNA: TGTGCCAGCAGCGGCATCTATGGCTACACCTTC. It yields the protein CASSGIYGYTF.

The chain uses TRBV4-3 and TRBJ1-1, with D tentatively TRBD1 (6 bases). From germline, CDR1 is LGHNA and CDR2 YSLEER. The germline V and J ends were trimmed by 1 base and 10 bases, with 16 bases remaining between them. This CDR3 region has 14 residues. The CDR3 DNA is TGCGCCAGCAGCCAAGTCAGGGGATTGTTAGTAGCTTTCTTT. As protein: CASSQVRGLLVAFF.

This clone was counted only a few times. The chain links TRBV10-3 to TRBJ2-5; 8 nucleotides agree with TRBD1. The closer fit of TRBJ2-7 to the DNA end suggests the J call may be wrong. Germline V gene data show CDR1 as ENHRY and CDR2 as SYGVKD. CDR3 length: 13 residues. Here the CDR3 DNA reads TGTGCCATCAGTGTTGACAGGGGCTACGAGCAGTACTTC. Its translation: CAISVDRGYEQYF.

By its share, this clone is medium-sized. The chain couples TRBV7-9 to TRBJ2-6; D gene ambiguous. Germline V lookup: CDR1 SEHNR, CDR2 FQNEAQ (reference sequence). The CDR3 has 16 residues. V lost 5 bases, J lost 2 bases, and 13 bases lay in between. The chain's CDR3 is CASSPTPGTGANVLTF. CDR3 in DNA: TGTGCCAGCAGCCCTACCCCTGGTACTGGGGCCAACGTCCTGACTTTC.

The genes are TRBV2 and TRBJ1-5, with D unclear. The CDR3 consists of 13 residues. Germline values: CDR1 SNHLY, CDR2 FYNNEI. V gave up 8 bases and J gave up 0 bases, with 8 bases separating them. This CDR3 reads CASSGYSNQPQHF. As DNA, the CDR3 is TGTGCCAGCTCAGGTTATAGCAATCAGCCCCAGCATTTT.

The V call is TRBV16, the J call TRBJ1-5; 7 nucleotides match TRBD1. The CDR3 covers 16 residues. Germline values: CDR1 KGHSY, CDR2 FQNENV. With 2 bases clipped from V and 5 bases from J, the junction kept 9 bases outside the gene matches. The CDR3 region is CASSQTQGQMDQPQHF. The CDR3 nucleotides read TGTGCCAGCAGCCAAACACAGGGACAGATGGATCAGCCCCAGCATTTT. Variable domain in full (rest from reference TRBV16 and TRBJ1-5): GEEVAQTPKHLVRGEGQKAKLYCAPIKGHSYVFWYQQVLKNEFKFLISFQNENVFDETGMPKERFSAKCLPNSPCSLEIQATKLEDSAVYFCASSQTQGQMDQPQHFGDGTRLSIL.

The chain is built from TRBV30 and TRBJ2-4; the match to TRBD2 covers 7 bases. This CDR3 comprises 16 residues. With V trimmed by 1 base and J by 6 bases, 12 bases remained unmatched. Germline loops: CDR1 GTSNPN, CDR2 SVGIG (reference sequence). CDR3 nucleotide sequence: TGTGCCTGGAGTGCGGGGGGAATAGGGGTGACAAACATTCAGTACTTC. Translation: CAWSAGGIGVTNIQYF.

This clone was seen only once. The gene calls are TRBV7-4 and TRBJ1-6; the D is unclear. V was clipped by 4 bases and J by 10 bases, with 14 bases between them. The V gene's germline CDR1 is SGHVT and CDR2 SQSDAQ. This CDR3 contains 14 residues. CDR3 DNA: TGTGCCAGCAGCTCTACCTCTCCTCGGTCACCCCTCCACTTT. It codes for CASSSTSPRSPLHF.

This clone has more than one count but fewer than ten. This likely traces to a read error, being one base from a far larger clone. The chain carries TRBV7-3 and TRBJ2-7, with 9 bases identical to TRBD1. The CDR3 is 14 amino acids. CDR1 and CDR2 (germline): SGHTA, FQGTGA. The V segment lost 5 bases and the J segment 4 bases; nucleotides outside the gene matches: 6. This chain's CDR3 is CASSPGQGTYEQYF. As DNA, the CDR3 is TGTGCCAGCAGCCCCGGACAGGGGACGTACGAGCAGTACTTC.

This clone appeared a few times. Possible read error: a much larger clone is one base away. This chain links TRBV5-1 with TRBJ2-1; 10 nucleotides agree with TRBD1. This CDR3 has 15 amino acids. CDR1 SGHRS and CDR2 YFSETQ come from the germline V gene. V shed 4 bases, J shed 6 bases, and the junction held 7 bases outside the gene matches. The CDR3: CASSPRDRGFNEQFF. CDR3 in DNA: TGCGCCAGCAGCCCCCGGGACAGGGGTTTCAATGAGCAGTTCTTC.

The chain is built from TRBV7-9 and TRBJ1-2, with D possibly TRBD1 on 5 matching bases. V shed 5 bases and J shed 4 bases, with 14 bases lying between them. CDR1 and CDR2 (germline): SEHNR, FQNEAQ (reference sequence). The CDR3 is made up of 14 amino acids. The CDR3 bases are TGTGCCAGCAGCCAGGATGGACAAGTCTATGGCTACACCTTC. This sequence encodes CASSQDGQVYGYTF.

This clone is classed as medium-sized. This chain uses TRBV29-1 with TRBJ2-7; the match to TRBD2 covers 15 bases. Germline loops: CDR1 SQVTM, CDR2 ANQGSEA. V was pared by 6 bases and J by 4 bases, with 4 bases of the junction left unmatched. The CDR3 is made up of 14 amino acids. The CDR3 sequence: CSVAGLAGGYEQYF. The CDR3, as DNA: TGCAGCGTCGCGGGACTAGCGGGGGGTTACGAGCAGTACTTC.

This clone came up a few times. The rearrangement links TRBV30 to TRBJ2-1; possible D gene TRBD1, 5 bases. The CDR3 is 13 residues long. Germline V gene sequence: CDR1 GTSNPN, CDR2 SVGIG (reference sequence). The V gene lost 2 bases and the J gene lost 6 bases, with 11 bases spanning the gap. In DNA, the CDR3 is TGTGCCTGGAGTTTCGCGCAGGGCAATGAGCAGTTCTTC. Encoded protein: CAWSFAQGNEQFF.

This clone is deemed medium-sized. V usage is TRBV2 and J usage is TRBJ2-6, with 9 nucleotides matching TRBD1. Trimming took 8 bases from V and 3 from J; bases not matched to a gene: 11. Germline V gives CDR1 SNHLY, CDR2 FYNNEI. The CDR3 consists of 17 residues. CDR3 sequence reads: CASSSGTGMVGANVLTF. CDR3 bases: TGTGCCAGCTCCTCCGGGACAGGGATGGTTGGGGCCAACGTCCTGACTTTC.

This clone was observed a handful of times. DNA of the CDR3: TGTGCCAGCAGCCACACAGTTACCTACGAGCAGTACTTC. Translated: CASSHTVTYEQYF. The chain links TRBV5-4 to TRBJ2-7; no reliable D call. In germline, CDR1 is SGHNT, CDR2 YYREEE (reference sequence). This CDR3 is built from 13 residues. Between the trimmed V and J ends, which lost 4 bases and 2 bases, there was a span of 10 bases.